The 27 T cell receptor beta chains listed next were all sequenced from one sample in a study of CD8 T cells in Susac syndrome. Random hexamers were used to reverse transcribe an amount of about 0.45 to 1 ug RNA. TCRdb reanalysed the immunoSEQ multiplex PCR reads using MiXCR and keeps one entry per CDR3 protein. The sample includes about 210,000 distinct CDR3 sequences, 94% seen only once; the top ten take approximately 0.15%. Sequencing input: CD4+ T cells from PBMCs. These receptors originate from a human donor with Susac syndrome.

The V gene is TRBV5-1, the J gene TRBJ1-2; D may be TRBD1 (5 bases). The ends were cut back, 5 bases at V and 3 bases at J, with 20 bases in the middle. There are 16 residues in the CDR3. The germline CDR1 and CDR2 sequences are SGHRS and YFSETQ. The CDR3 DNA is TGCGCCAGCAGTGACCGCCCGGCAGGGCCGGACTATGGCTACACCTTC. This translates into CASSDRPAGPDYGYTF.

The rearrangement joins TRBV6-5 to TRBJ2-7; D gene uncertain. The length of the CDR3 is 15 residues. Germline V lookup: CDR1 MNHEY, CDR2 SVGAGI. Trimming removed 0 bases at V and 3 bases at J, with 12 bases between. Here the CDR3 DNA reads TGTGCCAGCAGTTACTCGGGCAAGAAATACTACGAGCAGTACTTC. This sequence encodes CASSYSGKKYYEQYF.

The chain carries TRBV18 and TRBJ2-3, with a possible D match to TRBD2 (6 bases). From germline, CDR1 is KGHSH and CDR2 LQKENI. There are 13 residues in the CDR3. V lost 3 bases to trimming and J lost 5 bases, with 9 bases between them. The CDR3: CASSPMGGDTQYF. The CDR3 DNA sequence: TGTGCCAGCTCACCGATGGGAGGAGATACGCAGTATTTT.

The chain recombines TRBV3-1 with TRBJ1-5; no firm D call. V gave up 3 bases and J gave up 5 bases, with 8 bases separating them. Germline CDR1 LGHDT, CDR2 YNNKEL (reference sequence). This CDR3 has 13 residues. This CDR3 is CASSQGRYQPQHF. CDR3 in DNA: TGTGCCAGCAGCCAGGGTCGGTATCAGCCCCAGCATTTT. Filled out from reference TRBV3-1 and TRBJ1-5, the complete variable domain reads DTAVSQTPKYLVTQMGNDKSIKCEQNLGHDTMYWYKQDSKKFLKIMFSYNNKELIINETVPNRFSPKSPDKAHLNLHINSLELGDSAVYFCASSQGRYQPQHFGDGTRLSIL.

V is TRBV29-1 and J is TRBJ2-5; D call uncertain. Trimming left V 2 bases short and J 2 bases short, with 15 bases between. The CDR3 sequence is 15 residues long. Germline CDR1 and CDR2: SQVTM and ANQGSEA. CDR3 in DNA: TGCAGCGTTGAATTCACCAGCATTAAGCAAGAGACCCAGTACTTC. It codes for CSVEFTSIKQETQYF.

The rearrangement joins TRBV29-1 to TRBJ1-2, with D hard to call. CDR3 length: 13 residues. Germline V lookup: CDR1 SQVTM, CDR2 ANQGSEA. Trimming removed 2 bases at V and 7 bases at J, with 14 bases between. The CDR3 region is CSVERTSNSGYTF. The CDR3 DNA is TGCAGCGTTGAAAGAACGTCAAATTCTGGCTACACCTTC.

This chain joins TRBV15 and TRBJ2-3; D not resolved. CDR3 length equals 12 residues. Germline CDR1 and CDR2: LNHNV and YYDKDF (reference sequence). The V end lost 1 base, the J end lost 5 bases, and 4 bases lay between the germline ends. The CDR3, as DNA: TGTGCCACCAGCAGAGTCCAAGATACGCAGTATTTT. Translating gives CATSRVQDTQYF.

The gene calls are TRBV30 and TRBJ1-1; no reliable D call. CDR3 length: 13 amino acids. In germline, CDR1 is GTSNPN, CDR2 SVGIG (reference sequence). Trimming removed 2 bases at V and 5 bases at J, with 12 bases between. DNA for the CDR3: TGTGCCTGGAGTCTGACACCACGGACTGAAGCTTTCTTT. Protein: CAWSLTPRTEAFF.

This rearrangement joins TRBV12-3 or TRBV12-4 to TRBJ2-7; the D is unclear. This CDR3 is 14 amino acids long. Between the trimmed V and J ends, which lost 1 base and 2 bases, there was a span of 9 bases. DNA for the CDR3: TGTGCCAGCAGTTTAGGCACGGAAACCTACGAGCAGTACTTC. Protein: CASSLGTETYEQYF.

V usage is TRBV20-1 and J usage is TRBJ2-1; D not certain. V dropped 6 bases and J dropped 7 bases, with 16 bases sitting between them. Germline V gene lookup returns CDR1 DFQATT and CDR2 SNEGSKA (reference sequence). CDR3 length: 13 amino acids. The CDR3 coding sequence is TGCAGTGCCCCTATTGGGCCGGAAAATGAGCAGTTCTTC. Its translation: CSAPIGPENEQFF.

The chain recombines TRBV20-1 with TRBJ1-2; 7 nucleotides align to TRBD1. The CDR3 length is 13 residues. Germline V gene sequence: CDR1 DFQATT, CDR2 SNEGSKA (reference sequence). The trim removed 5 bases at V and 4 bases at J, leaving 7 bases unmatched. The CDR3 DNA sequence: TGCAGTGCTCCGACGGACAGGCTCTATGGCTACACCTTC. This codes for CSAPTDRLYGYTF.

This sequence joins TRBV6-2 or TRBV6-3 and TRBJ2-5; 7 bases map to TRBD2. CDR1 is MNHEY, CDR2 SVGEGT, per germline. Trimming cost V 4 bases and J 4 bases; bases outside gene matches: 9. The length of the CDR3 is 15 residues. The CDR3, as DNA: TGTGCCAGCAGTTTTGGGACGGGAGGTGGAGAGACCCAGTACTTC. Encoded protein: CASSFGTGGGETQYF.

CDR3 in DNA: TGTGCCAGCAGTTTAGGAGGGGGCTCCTACAATGAGCAGTTCTTC. It yields the protein CASSLGGGSYNEQFF. The gene calls are TRBV27 and TRBJ2-1; D assignment may be TRBD1 or TRBD2 (6 bases each). This CDR3 is 15 amino acids long. The germline V and J ends were trimmed by 2 bases and 0 bases, with 8 bases remaining between them. Germline-derived CDR1 and CDR2 are MNHEY and SMNVEV (reference sequence).

The chain combines TRBV30 with TRBJ2-1; D is unresolved. Germline CDR1 GTSNPN, CDR2 SVGIG (reference sequence). The V gene lost 1 base and the J gene lost 6 bases, with 4 bases spanning the gap. The CDR3 runs 11 residues. In DNA form, the CDR3 reads TGTGCCTGGAGTGACCCCAATGAGCAGTTCTTC. Translated, it gives CAWSDPNEQFF.

This rearrangement joins TRBV20-1 to TRBJ1-2; D ambiguous. Looked up from germline, CDR1 is DFQATT and CDR2 is SNEGSKA (reference sequence). The CDR3 totals 13 residues. Deletions cut 4 bases from V and 4 bases from J, with 13 bases between. The CDR3 sequence is CSATLGPGYGYTF. CDR3 coding DNA: TGCAGTGCTACTCTGGGTCCAGGCTATGGCTACACCTTC.

The chain uses TRBV5-4 and TRBJ2-5; a possible D gene is TRBD1 (6 bases). The germline CDR1 and CDR2 sequences are SGHNT and YYREEE (reference sequence). V lost 1 base to trimming and J lost 6 bases, with 16 bases between them. CDR3 size: 15 residues. Here the CDR3 DNA reads TGTGCCAGCAGCTTGCCAGGGGCCTTCGAGAAGACCCAGTACTTC. It yields the protein CASSLPGAFEKTQYF.

This chain joins TRBV28 and TRBJ2-3, with 12 nucleotides matching TRBD2. The CDR3 loop spans 16 amino acids. V shed 2 bases and J 9 bases; nucleotides not matched to a gene: 9. Germline V gene lookup returns CDR1 MDHEN and CDR2 SYDVKM. As DNA, the CDR3 is TGTGCCAGCAGTTTACCCGCCCTAGCGGGAGGGGGGACGCAGTATTTT. Translated, it gives CASSLPALAGGGTQYF.

The rearrangement uses TRBV12-3 or TRBV12-4 and TRBJ1-2; D might be TRBD1 (5 bases). V was clipped by 6 bases and J by 8 bases, with 19 bases between them. CDR3 length: 14 amino acids. For the CDR3, the DNA is TGTGCCAGCAGCCTAAACCAGGGACCGGGGGGCTACACCTTC. Amino acids: CASSLNQGPGGYTF.

The V and J genes are TRBV24-1 and TRBJ2-2; weak D call: TRBD2 (5 bases). This CDR3 has 13 residues. V lost 4 bases to trimming and J lost 6 bases, with 8 bases between them. Looked up from germline, CDR1 is KGHDR and CDR2 is SFDVKD. CDR3 region: CATSEGGPGELFF. In DNA, the CDR3 is TGTGCCACCAGTGAAGGCGGGCCCGGGGAGCTGTTTTTT.

This CDR3 reads CASSQSPQGYYGYTF. In DNA form, the CDR3 reads TGCGCCAGCAGCCAAAGTCCCCAGGGCTACTATGGCTACACCTTC. V gene TRBV4-3 combines with J gene TRBJ1-2; D may be TRBD1 (5 bases). CDR3 length: 15 amino acids. Between the trimmed V and J ends, which lost 2 bases and 3 bases, there was a span of 13 bases. Germline CDR1 reads LGHNA; CDR2 reads YSLEER.

The V call is TRBV27, the J call TRBJ2-1; 7 bases fit TRBD1. Germline loops: CDR1 MNHEY, CDR2 SMNVEV (reference sequence). Germline trimming cut 4 bases from V and 1 base from J; bases unmatched to any gene: 7. CDR3 length equals 16 residues. The CDR3, as DNA: TGTGCCAGCAGTTCGTACGACAGGGAGTCCTACAATGAGCAGTTCTTC. Its protein product is CASSSYDRESYNEQFF.

As DNA, the CDR3 is TGCAGTCTCTTAGCGGGGGGGCCGGGCACCGGGGAGCTGTTTTTT. Translated, it gives CSLLAGGPGTGELFF. V gene TRBV20-1 combines with J gene TRBJ2-2; 11 bases are a match to TRBD2. J gave up 4 bases and V 8 bases, and 9 bases lay outside the gene matches. The CDR3 is 15 residues long. Looked up from germline, CDR1 is DFQATT and CDR2 is SNEGSKA (reference sequence).

This chain uses TRBV12-3 or TRBV12-4 with TRBJ1-4, with TRBD1 identical over 7 bases. The junction had 8 bases not matched to a gene; V was cut back by 5 bases and J by 8 bases. The CDR3 totals 14 residues. The CDR3 reads CASSPSTGSEKLFF. CDR3 DNA: TGTGCCAGCAGTCCCTCGACAGGGAGCGAAAAACTGTTTTTT.

V gene TRBV3-1 combines with J gene TRBJ1-1; tentatively, D is TRBD1 (5 bases). Germline CDR1 LGHDT, CDR2 YNNKEL (reference sequence). Trimming pared 4 bases from V and 4 bases from J, leaving 19 bases between. The CDR3 loop spans 16 amino acids. CDR3 sequence: CASSPGTLRMSTEAFF. The CDR3 DNA reads TGTGCCAGCAGCCCCGGGACCCTAAGGATGAGCACTGAAGCTTTCTTT.

This clonotype is a singleton in its sample. V and J are TRBV24-1 and TRBJ2-3; TRBD2 matches at 7 bases. Trimming removed 0 bases from V and 4 bases from J; junction bases left unmatched: 6. From germline, CDR1 is KGHDR and CDR2 SFDVKD. The CDR3 is 16 residues long. CDR3 nucleotides: TGTGCCACCAGTGATTTGGGGCGGGGGAGAGCAGATACGCAGTATTTT. Translated: CATSDLGRGRADTQYF.

V usage is TRBV12-5 and J usage is TRBJ1-1; weak D call: TRBD1 (6 bases). Germline V lookup: CDR1 LGHNT, CDR2 FRNRAP. The CDR3 is 15 amino acids. V was pared by 0 bases and J by 1 base, with 9 bases between. CDR3 DNA sequence: TGTGCTAGTGGTTTGGTCTTGGACAGGAACACTGAAGCTTTCTTT. This codes for CASGLVLDRNTEAFF. Full variable domain (outside the CDR3, taken from reference TRBV12-5 and TRBJ1-1): DARVTQTPRHKVTEMGQEVTMRCQPILGHNTVFWYRQTMMQGLELLAYFRNRAPLDDSGMPKDRFSAEMPDATLATLKIQPSEPRDSAVYFCASGLVLDRNTEAFFGQGTRLTVV.

The chain combines TRBV30 with TRBJ1-4; a possible D gene is TRBD1 (5 bases). The germline V gene encodes CDR1 GTSNPN and CDR2 SVGIG (reference sequence). The CDR3 sequence is 15 residues long. Trimming cost V 4 bases and J 2 bases, with 14 bases left between them. CDR3 amino acids: CAWTPGIGTNEKLFF. In nucleotides, the CDR3 is TGTGCCTGGACCCCAGGGATTGGGACTAATGAAAAACTGTTTTTT.